The rows below give T cell receptor beta chains drawn from one sample of a study of spatial heterogeneity in lung cancer. MiXCR, run by TCRdb on the 5' RACE reads, gives a single entry per CDR3 protein. The sample yields around 60,000 distinct CDR3 sequences, about 8% seen once. This material consisted of PBMCs, taken at surgery. The origin of the receptors is a female donor with early-stage non-small cell lung cancer. Each CDR3 is given with its conserved first and last residue. A D gene is named only where the DNA matches it firmly. Clone size is given for some rows only: seen once, a few or many times, or a class if the clone is expanded.

d_call j_call v_call clone_size cdr3_aa cdr3_nt
- TRBJ1-5 TRBV28 few CASSSLTSGTRSQPQHF TGTGCCAGCAGCTCACTTACCTCCGGGACGAGGAGTCAGCCCCAGCATTTT
- TRBJ1-1 TRBV28 many CASSFTRTATEAFF TGTGCCAGCAGTTTCACCCGCACCGCCACTGAAGCTTTCTTT
- TRBJ2-5 TRBV29-1 many CSVDPQETQYF TGCAGCGTTGATCCTCAAGAGACCCAGTACTTC
- TRBJ2-5 TRBV6-5 - CASTTYGGFEETQYF TGTGCCAGCACTACCTATGGGGGGTTTGAGGAGACCCAGTACTTC
TRBD2 TRBJ2-7 TRBV28 many CASSPPGLASYEQYF TGTGCCAGCAGCCCCCCGGGACTAGCCTCCTACGAGCAGTACTTC
TRBD2 TRBJ2-3 TRBV29-1 - CSVEGIAGNTDTQYF TGCAGCGTTGAGGGTATAGCGGGGAATACAGATACGCAGTATTTT
TRBD1 TRBJ1-4 TRBV2 - CASRQGALEKLFF TGTGCCAGCAGACAGGGGGCTTTGGAAAAACTGTTTTTT
TRBD2 TRBJ2-3 TRBV27 few CASRRAGVLTDTQYF TGTGCCAGCAGGCGAGCGGGAGTTTTAACAGATACGCAGTATTTT
- TRBJ1-5 TRBV28 many CASSPPGRINQPQHF TGTGCCAGCAGCCCCCCTGGACGGATAAATCAGCCCCAGCATTTT
- TRBJ2-5 TRBV5-1 - CASSGGWGETQYF TGCGCCAGCAGCGGGGGTTGGGGTGAGACCCAGTACTTC
- TRBJ2-1 TRBV12-3/TRBV12-4 - CASSLRGDNEQFF TGTGCCAGCAGTTTACGAGGGGACAATGAGCAGTTCTTC
TRBD1 TRBJ2-5 TRBV5-6 - CASSLTGKETQYF TGTGCCAGCAGCCTGACAGGGAAAGAGACCCAGTACTTC
- TRBJ2-3 TRBV7-2 few CASSYRDNQPDTQYF TGTGCCAGCAGCTACCGGGACAACCAGCCAGATACGCAGTATTTT
TRBD1 TRBJ2-2 TRBV5-1 - CASSPGGQNTGELLF TGCGCCAGCAGCCCAGGGGGCCAAAACACCGGGGAGCTGCTTTTT
TRBD1 TRBJ1-6 TRBV18 - CASSPAGGEENSPLHF TGTGCCAGCTCACCCGCAGGGGGCGAAGAGAATTCACCCCTCCACTTT
- TRBJ1-4 TRBV12-3/TRBV12-4 many CASARGMFEKLFF TGTGCCAGCGCACGGGGAATGTTTGAAAAACTGTTTTTT
- TRBJ1-1 TRBV7-3 - CASSLMPNTEAFF TGTGCCAGCAGCTTAATGCCGAACACTGAAGCTTTCTTT
- TRBJ1-1 TRBV28 few CASSEGLPEAFF TGTGCCAGCAGTGAGGGGTTACCTGAAGCTTTCTTT
- TRBJ2-2 TRBV5-1 many CASSPGPGFRGELFF TGCGCCAGCAGCCCGGGACCCGGATTCCGCGGGGAGCTGTTTTTT
- TRBJ2-1 TRBV18 many CASSPPGQALSYNEQFF TGTGCCAGCTCACCACCGGGCCAAGCGTTATCCTACAATGAGCAGTTCTTC
- TRBJ2-4 TRBV12-3/TRBV12-4 many CASSPGVQSKNIQYF TGTGCCAGCAGTCCCGGCGTTCAATCCAAAAACATTCAGTACTTC
- TRBJ1-2 TRBV19 few CASSSGANYGYTF TGTGCCAGTAGTAGCGGAGCTAACTATGGCTACACCTTC
TRBD1 TRBJ2-3 TRBV29-1 - CSVRQGAINTDTQYF TGCAGCGTTCGTCAGGGGGCGATCAACACAGATACGCAGTATTTT
- TRBJ1-2 TRBV5-4 - CASSPSRGREVGYTF TGTGCCAGCAGCCCCTCCCGAGGCAGGGAGGTGGGCTACACCTTC
TRBD1 TRBJ2-1 TRBV5-1 once CASSIQGSSYNEQFF TGCGCCAGCAGCATACAGGGGAGCTCCTACAATGAGCAGTTCTTC
- TRBJ2-1 TRBV29-1 many CSAEKGPGFNEQFF TGCAGCGCTGAGAAGGGGCCAGGGTTCAATGAGCAGTTCTTC
TRBD1 TRBJ2-7 TRBV25-1 once CASSDPSGTGTYEQYF TGTGCCAGCAGTGACCCCTCCGGGACAGGGACCTACGAGCAGTACTTC
- TRBJ1-2 TRBV3-1 - CASSQAAGNYGYTF TGTGCCAGCAGCCAAGCGGCTGGGAACTATGGCTACACCTTC
- TRBJ2-1 TRBV7-3 - CASSYYRGLRESSYNEQFF TGTGCCAGCAGCTATTACAGGGGGTTGCGGGAGAGCTCCTACAATGAGCAGTTCTTC
TRBD1 TRBJ1-6 TRBV5-1 - CASNPGQGNSPLHF TGCGCCAGTAACCCAGGACAGGGGAATTCACCCCTCCACTTT
- TRBJ1-1 TRBV12-3/TRBV12-4 - CASSDIVNTEAFF TGTGCCAGCAGCGACATAGTGAACACTGAAGCTTTCTTT